These T cell receptor beta chains were read from a single sample in a study of cytomegalovirus exposure and HLA in healthy donors. Some clones are missing from TCRdb's copy, which holds only in-frame ones; the method was immunoSEQ multiplex PCR. The table shows hundreds of thousands of clones, with over 80% occurring only once. The sample consisted of PBMCs. The receptors here all came from a boy aged 2-9 years in good health and CMV-seronegative. The CDR3 runs from the conserved cysteine through the conserved F or W. The D gene is left open where the match is weak. Some rows have no size entry. The others give once, few or many, or a class for an expanded clone.

abundance,v_gene,d_gene,j_gene,CDR3aa,CDR3nt
.,TRBV9,.,TRBJ1-1,CASSVGPDTEAFF,TGTGCCAGCAGCGTGGGGCCCGACACTGAAGCTTTCTTT
.,TRBV29-1,TRBD2,TRBJ2-7,CSVEAGTSPYEQYF,TGCAGCGTTGAGGCCGGGACTAGCCCTTACGAGCAGTACTTC
.,TRBV5-1,TRBD2,TRBJ2-2,CASSPREGGGELFF,TGCGCCAGCAGCCCCCGGGAGGGTGGCGGGGAGCTGTTTTTT
.,TRBV7-9,.,TRBJ2-7,CASSPGQYYYEQYF,TGTGCCAGCAGCCCCGGACAGTACTACTACGAGCAGTACTTC
.,TRBV19,.,TRBJ1-5,CASSIGTASNQPQHF,TGTGCCAGTAGTATAGGGACAGCTAGCAATCAGCCCCAGCATTTT
few,TRBV6-1,TRBD1,TRBJ1-1,CAGQRTGRRTEAFF,TGTGCCGGCCAAAGGACAGGGAGAAGAACTGAAGCTTTCTTT
.,TRBV2,.,TRBJ2-1,CASSAGHRGYNEQFF,TGTGCCAGCAGTGCCGGCCACCGAGGGTACAATGAGCAGTTCTTC
.,TRBV10-3,.,TRBJ1-1,CAITTSGGNTEAFF,TGTGCCATCACGACGAGCGGGGGGAACACTGAAGCTTTCTTT
.,TRBV11-1,TRBD1,TRBJ2-1,CASSSRQGVRDEQFF,TGTGCCAGCAGCTCAAGGCAGGGGGTGAGGGATGAGCAGTTCTTC
.,TRBV7-2,TRBD2,TRBJ2-5,CASSLTSGAQETQYF,TGTGCCAGCAGCTTGACTAGCGGGGCACAAGAGACCCAGTACTTC
.,TRBV15,TRBD2,TRBJ2-1,CATSRDRYSGGYNEQFF,TGTGCCACCAGCAGAGATCGCTATAGCGGGGGGTACAATGAGCAGTTCTTC
.,TRBV5-1,TRBD1,TRBJ1-5,CASGQGPNQPQHF,TGCGCCAGCGGACAGGGTCCCAATCAGCCCCAGCATTTT
few,TRBV6-5,TRBD1,TRBJ2-1,CASSSGGTGSYNEQFF,TGTGCCAGCAGTTCAGGCGGGACAGGCTCCTACAATGAGCAGTTCTTC
.,TRBV11-2,.,TRBJ2-2,CASSLGQTNTGELFF,TGTGCCAGCAGCTTGGGACAAACGAACACCGGGGAGCTGTTTTTT
.,TRBV27,.,TRBJ2-5,CASSLSETQYF,TGTGCCAGCAGTTTGAGTGAGACCCAGTACTTC
.,TRBV7-9,TRBD2,TRBJ2-2,CASSLGRAGSTGELFF,TGTGCCAGCAGCTTAGGCCGAGCGGGAAGCACCGGGGAGCTGTTTTTT